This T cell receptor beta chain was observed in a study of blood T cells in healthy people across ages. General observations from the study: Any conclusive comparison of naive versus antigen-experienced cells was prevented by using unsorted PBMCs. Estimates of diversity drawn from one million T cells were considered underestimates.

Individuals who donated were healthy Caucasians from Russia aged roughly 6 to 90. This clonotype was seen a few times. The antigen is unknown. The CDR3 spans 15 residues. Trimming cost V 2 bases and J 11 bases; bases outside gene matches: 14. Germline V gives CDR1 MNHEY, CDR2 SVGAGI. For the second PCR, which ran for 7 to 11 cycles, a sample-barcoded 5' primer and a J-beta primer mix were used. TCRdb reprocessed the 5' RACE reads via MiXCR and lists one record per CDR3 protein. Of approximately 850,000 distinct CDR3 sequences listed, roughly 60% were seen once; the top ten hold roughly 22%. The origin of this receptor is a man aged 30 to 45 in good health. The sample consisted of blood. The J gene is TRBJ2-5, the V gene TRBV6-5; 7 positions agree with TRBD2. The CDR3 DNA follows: TGTGCCAGCAGTTACGAAGCGGGGTCCGGTGAGAAGCAGTACTTC. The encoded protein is CASSYEAGSGEKQYF.